Listed here is a single TCR beta chain. Antigen unknown. This entry is derived from a study of shared clonotypes between healthy human individuals. Study-level findings and limits: The study generally estimated greater richness for naive than memory subsets. Between a few donors, naive CD4 clonotypes were shared at a level of about 5%.

CDR1 and CDR2 from the germline V gene are MNHEY and SVGAGI. The germline V and J ends were trimmed by 0 bases and 8 bases, with 13 bases remaining between them. This CDR3 contains 14 residues. CD45RA+ naive and CD45RA-negative memory subsets were separated from CD4+ cells. Original data processing: ImmunoSEQ sequences covered only the junction and lacked quality scores; filtering therefore differed. Method: immunoSEQ multiplex PCR; TCRdb's copy keeps in-frame clones and lacks some. V, J and clone size were drawn from that table, and D and trimming were deduced from the DNA. The sample includes 2 million to 2.5 million clones, roughly 92% of them seen just once.

This TCR was sampled from a man younger than 30 in good health. Some clones in this sample may be carry-over from other donors' samples. The sequenced material came from naive CD4+ T cells from PBMCs. Subset given: CD45RA+ positively selected. The rearrangement links TRBV6-5 to TRBJ1-2; D possibly corresponds to TRBD1 (6 bases). CDR3 DNA sequence: TGTGCCAGCAGTTACTCGAGGTCGGGGGCGGGCTACACCTTC. It yields the protein CASSYSRSGAGYTF.